This is a list of T cell receptor beta chains from one sample in a study of T cell clonotyping in hematopoietic cell transplantation. Sequenced by immunoSEQ multiplex PCR; TCRdb stores in-frame clones only, minus some. The sample comprises some 40,000 clones, roughly 85% of which are singletons, and about 2.8% rests with the top ten. This specimen consisted of peripheral blood mononuclear cells, obtained before stem cell transplant. The receptors were gathered from a man aged 60-69 years with acute myeloid leukemia. Some clones in this sample may be carry-over from other donors' samples. The CDR3 runs from the conserved cysteine through the conserved F or W. D genes are given only for firm matches. Only part of the rows carry a size: once, few, many, or a class if the clone is expanded.

>TRBJ1-5|-|-|TRBV6-6|14
CASSSIGITQPQHF
TGTGCCAGCAGCTCGATTGGGATTACGCAGCCCCAGCATTTT
>TRBJ1-1|-|-|TRBV29-1|14
CSVLQGRANTEAFF
TGCAGCGTTCTCCAGGGGAGGGCGAACACTGAAGCTTTCTTT
>TRBJ2-2|TRBD1|-|TRBV30|19
CAWSRGDSAIIGNTGELFF
TGTGCCTGGAGTAGAGGGGACAGCGCGATCATCGGGAACACCGGGGAGCTGTTTTTT
>TRBJ2-2|-|-|TRBV7-6|13
CASSSKDTGELFF
TGTGCCAGCAGCTCCAAGGACACCGGGGAGCTGTTTTTT
>TRBJ1-6|-|-|TRBV18|14
CASSPRDFNSPLHF
TGTGCCAGCTCACCACGGGACTTTAATTCACCCCTCCACTTT
>TRBJ1-2|-|-|TRBV6-4|15
CASSYTGAGVNGYTF
TGTGCCAGCAGCTATACCGGGGCCGGTGTGAATGGCTACACCTTC
>TRBJ1-2|-|-|TRBV5-1|14
CASQETASPYGYTF
TGCGCCTCGCAAGAGACAGCCTCACCCTATGGCTACACCTTC
>TRBJ2-7|TRBD2|-|TRBV15|16
CATGPTRLADQREQYF
TGTGCCACCGGACCGACTAGACTAGCGGATCAACGGGAGCAGTACTTC
>TRBJ2-3|-|-|TRBV27|16
CASSLWGGSSTDTQYF
TGTGCCAGCAGTTTATGGGGCGGCTCTAGCACAGATACGCAGTATTTT
>TRBJ2-3|TRBD1|-|TRBV5-1|20
CASSLGRGQGDLLSTDTQYF
TGCGCCAGCAGCTTGGGTCGAGGACAGGGGGACCTCCTGAGCACAGATACGCAGTATTTT
>TRBJ1-5|TRBD1|-|TRBV6-4|13
CASSVDRDLPQHF
TGTGCCAGCAGCGTGGACAGGGACTTGCCCCAGCATTTT
>TRBJ2-3|-|-|TRBV5-8|9
CASSLASYF
TGTGCCAGCAGCTTGGCCTCGTATTTT
>TRBJ1-5|-|-|TRBV4-2|15
CASSPVTGSRQPQHF
TGTGCCAGCAGCCCAGTTACAGGGTCAAGGCAGCCCCAGCATTTT
>TRBJ2-6|-|-|TRBV5-1|18
CASSPSLVGAPGANVLTF
TGCGCCAGCAGCCCCTCCTTAGTAGGGGCCCCTGGGGCCAACGTCCTGACTTTC
>TRBJ1-1|-|few|TRBV5-1|12
CASSLDGDRAFF
TGCGCCAGCAGCTTGGACGGGGATCGAGCTTTCTTT
>TRBJ2-3|-|-|TRBV4-1|14
CASSLAPGAHTQYF
TGCGCCAGCAGCCTAGCCCCCGGGGCCCATACGCAGTATTTT
>TRBJ1-4|-|once|TRBV14|15
CASSATRATNEKLFF
TGTGCCAGCAGCGCTACAAGGGCCACTAATGAAAAACTGTTTTTT
>TRBJ1-2|-|-|TRBV7-2|15
CASSLALGSRYGYTF
TGTGCCAGCAGCTTAGCGTTAGGGAGCAGATATGGCTACACCTTC
>TRBJ1-6|-|-|TRBV28|12
CASQGNNSPLHF
TGTGCCAGCCAGGGGAATAATTCACCCCTCCACTTT
>TRBJ1-3|-|-|TRBV6-1|13
CASSGVSGNTIYF
TGTGCCAGCAGCGGCGTCTCTGGAAACACCATATATTTT
>TRBJ1-1|-|few|TRBV7-9|14
CASSKVTMNTEAFF
TGTGCCAGCAGCAAGGTGACAATGAACACTGAAGCTTTCTTT
>TRBJ1-1|-|-|TRBV7-2|13
CASSFRANTEAFF
TGTGCCAGCAGCTTTCGTGCTAACACTGAAGCTTTCTTT
>TRBJ2-2|TRBD1|-|TRBV7-3|13
CASSQGVTGELFF
TGTGCCAGCAGCCAGGGGGTCACCGGGGAGCTGTTTTTT
>TRBJ1-5|-|-|TRBV12-5|18
CASGLYAGGRPGNQPQHF
TGTGCTAGTGGTTTGTACGCGGGAGGGCGCCCCGGCAATCAGCCCCAGCATTTT
>TRBJ1-6|-|-|TRBV28|15
CASTNPSGSNSPLHF
TGTGCCAGCACCAACCCATCAGGGTCTAATTCACCCCTCCACTTT
>TRBJ2-5|-|-|TRBV21-1|11
CASRRAWTQYF
TGTGCCAGCAGGAGGGCGTGGACCCAGTACTTC
>TRBJ1-1|-|-|TRBV7-2|12
CASSTAVLEAFF
TGTGCCAGCAGCACAGCGGTCTTAGAAGCTTTCTTT
>TRBJ1-1|TRBD1|-|TRBV28|16
CASRIGTGGVWGEAFF
TGTGCCAGCAGAATAGGGACAGGGGGCGTTTGGGGCGAAGCTTTCTTT
>TRBJ1-1|TRBD1|once|TRBV29-1|13
CSHQGGHNTEAFF
TGCAGCCATCAGGGGGGGCACAACACTGAAGCTTTCTTT
>TRBJ1-1|TRBD1|-|TRBV6-1|14
CASRTTGVNTEAFF
TGTGCCAGCAGAACGACAGGGGTTAACACTGAAGCTTTCTTT
>TRBJ2-1|TRBD2|-|TRBV6-5|16
CASSWGLAGGYNEQFF
TGTGCCAGCAGTTGGGGACTAGCGGGGGGGTACAATGAGCAGTTCTTC
>TRBJ2-7|TRBD1|-|TRBV7-9|15
CASSRPAQGADEQYF
TGTGCCAGCAGCCGCCCGGCCCAGGGGGCCGACGAGCAGTACTTC
>TRBJ1-2|-|-|TRBV7-2|14
CASSLRGETYGYTF
TGTGCCAGCAGCCTGAGGGGGGAAACCTATGGCTACACCTTC
>TRBJ2-7|-|-|TRBV4-3|16
CASSPSSTPSLDEQYF
TGCGCCAGCAGCCCTAGTTCCACCCCGTCCCTCGACGAGCAGTACTTC
>TRBJ1-6|TRBD1|-|TRBV30|15
CAWTRLGDRNSPLHF
TGTGCCTGGACCCGCCTGGGGGACAGAAATTCACCCCTCCACTTT
>TRBJ1-2|-|-|TRBV6-1|13
CASSVGVYYGYTF
TGTGCCAGCAGTGTAGGAGTCTACTATGGCTACACCTTC
>TRBJ2-3|TRBD2|few|TRBV2|15
CATLTSGGARDTQYF
TGTGCCACCCTGACTAGCGGGGGGGCCAGGGATACGCAGTATTTT
>TRBJ2-2|TRBD2|once|TRBV7-2|16
CASSTGLAGGTGELFF
TGTGCCAGCAGCACAGGACTAGCGGGGGGCACCGGGGAGCTGTTTTTT
>TRBJ1-2|-|few|TRBV7-9|13
CASSLAGQGGYTF
TGTGCCAGCAGCTTAGCTGGTCAGGGGGGCTACACCTTC
>TRBJ1-5|-|-|TRBV7-2|14
CASSLNGLNQPQHF
TGTGCCAGCAGCTTAAACGGACTCAATCAGCCCCAGCATTTT
>TRBJ2-7|TRBD1|-|TRBV10-3|15
CAISSGTGPSYEQYF
TGTGCCATCAGTTCAGGGACAGGACCCTCCTACGAGCAGTACTTC
>TRBJ1-1|-|-|TRBV5-6|13
CASSLPVNTEAFF
TGTGCCAGCAGCTTGCCGGTGAACACTGAAGCTTTCTTT
>TRBJ2-3|-|-|TRBV4-3|13
CASSQAATDTQYF
TGCGCCAGCAGCCAAGCCGCCACAGATACGCAGTATTTT